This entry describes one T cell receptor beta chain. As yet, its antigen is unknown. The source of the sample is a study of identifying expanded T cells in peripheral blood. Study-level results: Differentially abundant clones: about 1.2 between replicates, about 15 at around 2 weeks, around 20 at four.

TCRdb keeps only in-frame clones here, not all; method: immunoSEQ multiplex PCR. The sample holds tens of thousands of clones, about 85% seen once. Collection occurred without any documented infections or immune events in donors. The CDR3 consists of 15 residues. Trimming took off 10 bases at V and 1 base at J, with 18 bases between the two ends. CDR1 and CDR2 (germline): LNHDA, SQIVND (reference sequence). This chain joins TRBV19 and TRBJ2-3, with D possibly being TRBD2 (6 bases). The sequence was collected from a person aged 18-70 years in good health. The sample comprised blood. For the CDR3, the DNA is TGTGCCACCTCGAACCGGGGAGGTGGCACAGATACGCAGTATTTT. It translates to CATSNRGGGTDTQYF.